A single sample gave rise to the 27 T cell receptor beta chains below, sequenced in a study of T cell responses to AZD1222 COVID-19 vaccine. Sequencing used immunoSEQ multiplex PCR; TCRdb keeps in-frame clones, though not all of them. Found here are more than 120,000 clones, approximately 91% of them singletons; the top ten hold roughly 5.4%. The sequences come from peripheral blood, collected 28 days after the second dose of the MenACWY control vaccine. These receptors originate from an adult who received the MenACWY meningococcal vaccine as a control.

The chain employs TRBV4-3 and TRBJ2-7, with 10 bases identical to TRBD1. The junction had 5 bases not matched to a gene; V was cut back by 4 bases and J by 2 bases. CDR1 and CDR2 (germline): LGHNA, YSLEER. The length of the CDR3 is 15 residues. The CDR3 DNA reads as TGCGCCAGCAGCCCGCGGACAGGGGGAACCTACGAGCAGTACTTC. Protein product: CASSPRTGGTYEQYF.

The chain joins TRBV27 to TRBJ1-1, with D possibly being TRBD1 (6 bases). V was shortened by 3 bases and J by 8 bases, with 13 bases between the two germline ends. The germline V gene has CDR1 MNHEY and CDR2 SMNVEV (reference sequence). The CDR3 is 13 amino acids. For the CDR3, the DNA is TGTGCCAGCAGTTTGAGGGAGGGGGGAGAAGCTTTCTTT. This gives the protein CASSLREGGEAFF.

J is TRBJ1-1 and V is TRBV11-2; D ambiguous. The CDR3 is made up of 12 amino acids. Germline CDR1 and CDR2: SGHAT and FQNNGV. V shed 1 base and J shed 9 bases, with 9 bases lying between them. The CDR3 DNA reads TGTGCCAGCAGCTTAGGGGGAGATAAAGCTTTCTTT. Translation: CASSLGGDKAFF.

In its sample, this clone was seen a few times. The V call is TRBV7-2, the J call TRBJ1-5; no clear D. The V gene lost 3 bases and the J gene lost 0 bases, with 9 bases spanning the gap. Germline V gene lookup returns CDR1 SGHTA and CDR2 FQGNSA. CDR3 length equals 15 residues. The CDR3 protein is CASSFLGNSNQPQHF. CDR3 coding DNA: TGTGCCAGCAGCTTCCTGGGGAATAGCAATCAGCCCCAGCATTTT.

This clone was seen a single time. The rearrangement uses TRBV7-2 and TRBJ1-1, with 8 nucleotides matching TRBD1. Looked up from germline, CDR1 is SGHTA and CDR2 is FQGNSA. V dropped 4 bases and J dropped 1; count of bases not matched to a gene: 2. The CDR3 is made up of 14 amino acids. The CDR3 reads CASSSGTGNTEAFF. The CDR3 DNA sequence: TGTGCCAGCAGCTCAGGGACAGGGAACACTGAAGCTTTCTTT. Based on the CDR3 plus reference TRBV7-2 and TRBJ1-1, the full variable domain is GAGVSQSPSNKVTEKGKDVELRCDPISGHTALYWYRQSLGQGLEFLIYFQGNSAPDKSGLPSDRFSAERTGGSVSTLTIQRTQQEDSAVYLCASSSGTGNTEAFFGQGTRLTVV.

V and J are TRBV21-1 and TRBJ1-5. TRBV21-1 constitutes a pseudogene. The CDR3 is made up of 15 amino acids. CDR3 nucleotides: TGTGCCAGCAGCAAAGCAGTCAGGGAGGCTCAGCCCCAGCATTTT. It yields the protein CASSKAVREAQPQHF.

V gene TRBV10-3 combines with J gene TRBJ1-2; possibly TRBD1 for D (5 bases). The CDR3 spans 13 residues. Germline-derived CDR1 and CDR2 are ENHRY and SYGVKD. V was cut by 8 bases and J by 8 bases, with 18 bases left in between. The DNA of the CDR3 is TGTGCCATCTCCCCCTCGGGACTAGGGGGCTACACCTTC. Amino acid sequence: CAISPSGLGGYTF.

This chain connects TRBV7-2 to TRBJ2-7, with D unresolved. V lost 1 base to trimming and J lost 3 bases, with 13 bases between them. CDR3 length: 15 residues. CDR1 is SGHTA, CDR2 FQGNSA, per germline. The CDR3 is CASSLGNNNLYEQYF. Written as DNA, the CDR3 is TGTGCCAGCAGCTTAGGAAACAATAATCTCTACGAGCAGTACTTC.

V gene TRBV11-1 combines with J gene TRBJ1-1; D possibly corresponds to TRBD1 (6 bases). Germline V CDR1 and CDR2: SGHAT, FQDESV (reference sequence). The CDR3 has 14 amino acids. Trimming removed 6 bases at V and 4 bases at J, with 15 bases between. This CDR3 is CASSFRGYLTEAFF. DNA for the CDR3: TGTGCCAGCAGTTTCAGGGGATACCTCACTGAAGCTTTCTTT. Full variable domain (missing parts from reference TRBV11-1 and TRBJ1-1): EAEVAQSPRYKITEKSQAVAFWCDPISGHATLYWYRQILGQGPELLVQFQDESVVDDSQLPKDRFSAERLKGVDSTLKIQPAELGDSAMYLCASSFRGYLTEAFFGQGTRLTVV.

The chain couples TRBV3-1 (or the pseudogene TRBV3-2) to TRBJ2-1; weak D call: TRBD1 (6 bases). The germline V gene has CDR1 LGHDT and CDR2 YNNKEL (reference sequence). The CDR3 consists of 14 residues. V was shortened by 4 bases and J by 7 bases, with 14 bases between the two germline ends. CDR3 region: CASSLVGARNEQFF. DNA of the CDR3: TGTGCCAGCAGCCTAGTGGGGGCCCGAAATGAGCAGTTCTTC.

V usage is TRBV7-2 and J usage is TRBJ1-1; no firm D call. Trimming shortened V by 6 bases and J by 4 bases, and 12 bases separated the two germline ends. This CDR3 is 13 amino acids long. Germline V gene data show CDR1 as SGHTA and CDR2 as FQGNSA. The chain's CDR3 is CASRVGGGTEAFF. The CDR3 nucleotides are TGTGCCAGCAGAGTGGGAGGTGGCACTGAAGCTTTCTTT.

The chain is built from TRBV3-1 (or the pseudogene TRBV3-2) and TRBJ2-3, with D perhaps TRBD1 (5 bases). CDR3 size: 13 residues. Trimming took off 10 bases at V and 7 bases at J, with 18 bases between the two ends. CDR1 is LGHDT and CDR2 is YNNKEL in the germline V gene (reference sequence). CDR3 protein: CATSSRDHHTQYF. The CDR3 bases are TGTGCCACCTCCTCCAGGGATCATCATACGCAGTATTTT.

The genes are TRBV7-3 and TRBJ1-1; D is possibly TRBD1 (5 bases). The CDR3 is 13 residues long. Deletions cut 3 bases from V and 5 bases from J, with 10 bases between. Germline V lookup: CDR1 SGHTA, CDR2 FQGTGA. In DNA, the CDR3 is TGTGCCAGCAGCTTTTGGGGGGGAACTGAAGCTTTCTTT. It codes for CASSFWGGTEAFF.

This chain links TRBV27 with TRBJ2-3, with TRBD2 matching over 10 bases. This CDR3 has 15 residues. Germline CDR1 MNHEY, CDR2 SMNVEV (reference sequence). The trim removed 5 bases at V and 2 bases at J, leaving 4 bases unmatched. CDR3 sequence reads: CASSPLAGATDTQYF. CDR3 sequence (DNA): TGTGCCAGCAGTCCCCTAGCGGGGGCCACAGATACGCAGTATTTT.

The chain joins TRBV9 to TRBJ1-2; tentatively, D is TRBD1 (5 bases). The germline CDR1 and CDR2 sequences are SGDLS and YYNGEE. The CDR3 runs 15 residues. V lost 3 bases and J lost 2, with 14 bases in between. This chain's CDR3 is CASSDKGAENYGYTF. As DNA, the CDR3 is TGTGCCAGCAGCGATAAAGGGGCAGAGAACTATGGCTACACCTTC.

The chain has TRBV19 and TRBJ1-5; tentatively, D is TRBD1 (6 bases). From germline, CDR1 is LNHDA and CDR2 SQIVND (reference sequence). The CDR3 covers 16 residues. Trimming left V 4 bases short and J 5 bases short, with 18 bases between. DNA for the CDR3: TGTGCCAGTAGTACCCGGGGCGGGAGGGGGGATCAGCCCCAGCATTTT. Encoded protein: CASSTRGGRGDQPQHF.

The chain combines TRBV19 with TRBJ1-2, with TRBD1 matching 9 bases. This CDR3 has 14 residues. CDR1 LNHDA and CDR2 SQIVND come from the germline V gene (reference sequence). V shed 4 bases, J shed 7 bases, and the junction held 7 bases outside the gene matches. CDR3 sequence: CASSTPGQGSGYTF. CDR3 sequence (DNA): TGTGCCAGTAGTACCCCGGGACAGGGTTCTGGCTACACCTTC.

The chain couples TRBV6-1 to TRBJ1-5; D unresolved. Germline-derived CDR1 and CDR2 are MNHNS and SASEGT. CDR3 length equals 14 residues. Trimming took off 7 bases at V and 0 bases at J, with 10 bases between the two ends. The CDR3 region is CASTIRASNQPQHF. In nucleotides, the CDR3 is TGTGCCAGCACCATAAGGGCTAGCAATCAGCCCCAGCATTTT.

The rearrangement links TRBV28 to TRBJ2-1, with no clear D. CDR3 length: 12 amino acids. CDR1 is MDHEN and CDR2 is SYDVKM in the germline V gene. V was pared by 5 bases and J by 4 bases, with 6 bases between. The CDR3, as DNA: TGTGCCAGCAGTCTAGAGTACAATGAGCAGTTCTTC. Protein: CASSLEYNEQFF.

The chain has TRBV7-3 and TRBJ1-1; tentative D call: TRBD1 (6 bases). V dropped 5 bases and J dropped 7 bases, with 17 bases sitting between them. Germline assignment: CDR1 SGHTA and CDR2 FQGTGA. CDR3 length: 14 amino acids. Here the CDR3 reads CASSPTGDRREAFF. The CDR3 bases are TGTGCCAGCAGCCCAACAGGAGACAGGCGTGAAGCTTTCTTT.

J is TRBJ1-6 and V is TRBV6-2 or TRBV6-3, with D maybe TRBD1 (6 bases). The germline gives CDR1 MNHEY, CDR2 SVGEGT. V was shortened by 5 bases and J by 6 bases, with 11 bases between the two germline ends. The CDR3 totals 14 residues. This CDR3 reads CASSTDSPNSPLHF. The CDR3 coding sequence is TGTGCCAGCAGTACGGACAGCCCTAATTCACCCCTCCACTTT.

A few counts support this clone. V and J are TRBV4-1 and TRBJ1-3; D unresolved. Germline CDR1 is MGHRA and CDR2 is YSYEKL. V lost 1 base, J lost 5 bases, and 15 bases lay in between. The CDR3 totals 16 residues. The CDR3 DNA follows: TGCGCCAGCAGCCAAGGCTTAATCCTCGGGCGAAACACCATATATTTT. It codes for CASSQGLILGRNTIYF.

This chain links TRBV4-2 with TRBJ2-7, with D possibly TRBD2 on 5 matching bases. The CDR3 runs to 16 residues. V was cut by 5 bases and J by 0 bases, with 17 bases left in between. CDR1 LGHNA and CDR2 YNFKEQ come from the germline V gene. CDR3 sequence: CASSSPIGIGSYEQYF. The CDR3 DNA reads as TGTGCCAGCAGCTCACCGATCGGGATTGGCTCCTACGAGCAGTACTTC.

The gene calls are TRBV6-5 and TRBJ1-6; D gene uncertain. In germline, CDR1 is MNHEY, CDR2 SVGAGI. The CDR3 is made up of 15 amino acids. Trimming cost V 6 bases and J 7 bases, with 16 bases left between them. The CDR3 nucleotides read TGTGCCAGCAGAGACCCTCTTTTAGGGAATTCACCCCTCCACTTT. Protein product: CASRDPLLGNSPLHF.

This sequence joins TRBV28 and TRBJ2-5, with D possibly being TRBD1 (6 bases). Trimming took off 3 bases at V and 4 bases at J, with 9 bases between the two ends. In germline, CDR1 is MDHEN, CDR2 SYDVKM. This CDR3 comprises 13 residues. The CDR3 spells CASSLEDRETQYF. The CDR3 region has the DNA TGTGCCAGCAGTTTGGAGGACAGAGAGACCCAGTACTTC.

The chain has TRBV15 and TRBJ2-4; D ambiguous. Per germline, CDR1 LNHNV and CDR2 YYDKDF (reference sequence). Trimming shortened V by 0 bases and J by 9 bases, and 15 bases separated the two germline ends. The CDR3 has 15 residues. For the CDR3, the DNA is TGTGCCACCAGCAGAGATCCCAGAGTCGGATTCATTCAGTACTTC. It is translated as CATSRDPRVGFIQYF.

The chain has TRBV7-9 and TRBJ1-3; D is unclear. The germline gives CDR1 SEHNR, CDR2 FQNEAQ (reference sequence). CDR3 length: 15 residues. Trimming left V 5 bases short and J 0 bases short, with 11 bases between. The CDR3 loop is CASSLGDLSGNTIYF. CDR3 nucleotide sequence: TGTGCCAGCAGCCTCGGGGATCTCTCTGGAAACACCATATATTTT.